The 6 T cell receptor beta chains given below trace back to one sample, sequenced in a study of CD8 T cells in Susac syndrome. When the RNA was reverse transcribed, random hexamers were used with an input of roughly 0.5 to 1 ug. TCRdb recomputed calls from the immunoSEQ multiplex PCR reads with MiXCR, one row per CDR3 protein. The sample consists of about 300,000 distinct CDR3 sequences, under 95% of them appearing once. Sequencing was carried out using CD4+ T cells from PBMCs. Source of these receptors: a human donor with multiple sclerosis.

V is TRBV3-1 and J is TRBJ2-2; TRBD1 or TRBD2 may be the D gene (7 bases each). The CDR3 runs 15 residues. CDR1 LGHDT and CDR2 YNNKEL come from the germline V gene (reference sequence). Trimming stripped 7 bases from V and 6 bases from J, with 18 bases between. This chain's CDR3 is CASNPSGGGSGELFF. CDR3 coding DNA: TGTGCCAGCAATCCTTCAGGGGGGGGTTCCGGGGAGCTGTTTTTT.

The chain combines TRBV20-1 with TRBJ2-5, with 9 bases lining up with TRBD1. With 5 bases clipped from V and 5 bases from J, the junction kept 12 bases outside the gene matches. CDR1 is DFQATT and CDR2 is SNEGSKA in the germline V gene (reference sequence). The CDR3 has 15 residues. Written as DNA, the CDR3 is TGCAGTGCTTGGGACAGGGTCGGGTCGGAGGAGACCCAGTACTTC. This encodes CSAWDRVGSEETQYF.

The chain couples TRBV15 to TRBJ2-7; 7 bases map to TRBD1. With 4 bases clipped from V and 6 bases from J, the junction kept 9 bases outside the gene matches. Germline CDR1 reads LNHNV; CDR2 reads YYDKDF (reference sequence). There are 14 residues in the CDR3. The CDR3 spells CATSTRGTGAEQYF. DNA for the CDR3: TGTGCCACCAGCACCCGAGGAACAGGGGCCGAGCAGTACTTC.

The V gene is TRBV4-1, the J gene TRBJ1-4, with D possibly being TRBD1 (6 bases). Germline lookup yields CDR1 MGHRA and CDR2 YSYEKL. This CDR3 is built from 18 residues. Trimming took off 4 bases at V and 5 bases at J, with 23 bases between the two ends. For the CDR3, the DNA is TGCGCCAGCAGCCCCTTATTCTACAGGGATAAGGGAAATGAAAAACTGTTTTTT. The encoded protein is CASSPLFYRDKGNEKLFF.

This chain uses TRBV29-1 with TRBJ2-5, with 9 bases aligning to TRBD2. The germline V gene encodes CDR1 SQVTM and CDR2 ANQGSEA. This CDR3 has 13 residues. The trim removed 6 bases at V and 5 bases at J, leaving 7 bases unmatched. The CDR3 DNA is TGCAGCGTCCGGACTAGCGAGGGGGAGACCCAGTACTTC. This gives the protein CSVRTSEGETQYF.

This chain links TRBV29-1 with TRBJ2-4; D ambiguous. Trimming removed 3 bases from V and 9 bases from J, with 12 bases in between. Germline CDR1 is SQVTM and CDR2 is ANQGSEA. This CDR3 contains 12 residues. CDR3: CSVEEGPSIQYF. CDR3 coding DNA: TGCAGCGTTGAGGAAGGACCTAGCATTCAGTACTTC.